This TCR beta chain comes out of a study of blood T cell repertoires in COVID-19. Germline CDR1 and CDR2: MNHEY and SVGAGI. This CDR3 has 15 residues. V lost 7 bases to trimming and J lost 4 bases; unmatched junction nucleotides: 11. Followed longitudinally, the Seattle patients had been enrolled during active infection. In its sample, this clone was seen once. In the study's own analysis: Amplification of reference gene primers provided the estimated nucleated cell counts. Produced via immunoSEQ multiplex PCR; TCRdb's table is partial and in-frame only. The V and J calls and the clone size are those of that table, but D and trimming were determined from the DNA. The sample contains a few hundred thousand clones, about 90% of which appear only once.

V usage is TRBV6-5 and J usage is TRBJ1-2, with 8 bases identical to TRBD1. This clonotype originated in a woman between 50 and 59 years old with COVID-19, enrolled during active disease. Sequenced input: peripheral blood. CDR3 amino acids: CASTPGQEAPYGYTF. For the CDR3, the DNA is TGTGCCAGCACCCCGGGACAGGAGGCTCCCTATGGCTACACCTTC.